Listed below are T cell receptor beta chains from one sample, sequenced in a study of T cell responses to AZD1222 COVID-19 vaccine. Here immunoSEQ multiplex PCR was the method, and the copy in TCRdb shows in-frame clones only, minus some. This sample has around 120,000 clones, with 88% found just once. Material: peripheral blood, obtained on day 0 of AZD1222 vaccination. These receptors were taken from an adult in good health. Both conserved end residues are part of each CDR3. D genes are given only for firm matches. Only some rows state a clone size, as once, few, many or a class for expanded clones.

V: TRBV2
J: TRBJ1-5
size: NA
D: NA
CDR3: CASSLRGQLSNQPQHF
DNA: TGTGCCAGCAGCTTACGGGGACAACTTAGCAATCAGCCCCAGCATTTT

V: TRBV19
J: TRBJ1-2
size: NA
D: TRBD1
CDR3: CASSRTTGQKSYGYTF
DNA: TGTGCCAGTAGTAGGACAACGGGACAGAAAAGCTATGGCTACACCTTC

V: TRBV19
J: TRBJ2-1
size: NA
D: TRBD1
CDR3: CATRGRIIYEQFF
DNA: TGTGCCACGAGGGGGCGAATTATCTATGAGCAGTTCTTC

V: TRBV10-3
J: TRBJ2-1
size: NA
D: TRBD1
CDR3: CAISVTTGLSEQFF
DNA: TGTGCCATCAGTGTCACGACAGGGTTGAGTGAGCAGTTCTTC

V: TRBV2
J: TRBJ2-5
size: NA
D: TRBD2
CDR3: CARKASGQETQYF
DNA: TGTGCCAGAAAGGCTAGCGGCCAAGAGACCCAGTACTTC

V: TRBV5-1
J: TRBJ1-4
size: once
D: TRBD1
CDR3: CASSQGGADEKLFF
DNA: TGCGCCAGCAGCCAGGGGGGAGCCGATGAAAAACTGTTTTTT

V: TRBV25-1
J: TRBJ1-2
size: NA
D: NA
CDR3: CASSLGITGGYTF
DNA: TGTGCCAGCAGCCTCGGGATCACGGGGGGCTACACCTTC

V: TRBV11-3
J: TRBJ2-7
size: NA
D: NA
CDR3: CASSLTVHEQYF
DNA: TGTGCCAGCAGCCTAACCGTCCACGAGCAGTACTTC

V: TRBV10-3
J: TRBJ2-1
size: NA
D: TRBD1
CDR3: CASESTGDNEQFF
DNA: TGTGCCAGCGAATCGACAGGGGACAATGAGCAGTTCTTC

V: TRBV20-1
J: TRBJ2-7
size: NA
D: NA
CDR3: CSASSQDLSYEQYF
DNA: TGCAGTGCTAGTTCCCAGGACCTTTCCTACGAGCAGTACTTC

V: TRBV6-5
J: TRBJ2-7
size: NA
D: NA
CDR3: CASRSKGHEQYF
DNA: TGTGCCAGCAGGAGTAAGGGCCACGAGCAGTACTTC

V: TRBV5-1
J: TRBJ1-1
size: once
D: TRBD1
CDR3: CASSFEVGGLGTEAFF
DNA: TGCGCCAGCAGCTTTGAAGTAGGGGGCTTAGGCACTGAAGCTTTCTTT

V: TRBV3-1/TRBV3-2
J: TRBJ1-3
size: NA
D: NA
CDR3: CASSTSHEAGNTIYF
DNA: TGTGCCAGCAGCACTTCACACGAAGCTGGAAACACCATATATTTT

V: TRBV7-9
J: TRBJ1-5
size: NA
D: NA
CDR3: CASSSDSSNQPQHF
DNA: TGTGCCAGCAGCTCGGACAGTAGCAATCAGCCCCAGCATTTT

V: TRBV19
J: TRBJ2-3
size: NA
D: NA
CDR3: CASSIAASADTQYF
DNA: TGTGCCAGTAGTATTGCCGCTAGCGCAGATACGCAGTATTTT

V: TRBV4-3
J: TRBJ2-2
size: NA
D: NA
CDR3: CASSHAEVVSGELFF
DNA: TGCGCCAGCAGCCACGCCGAGGTGGTCTCCGGGGAGCTGTTTTTT

V: TRBV10-3
J: TRBJ1-1
size: NA
D: TRBD1
CDR3: CAISAGGAEAFF
DNA: TGTGCCATCAGTGCAGGGGGGGCTGAAGCTTTCTTT

V: TRBV7-6
J: TRBJ2-1
size: NA
D: TRBD2
CDR3: CASSLGTSGGARVEQFF
DNA: TGTGCCAGCAGCTTAGGGACTAGCGGGGGGGCGAGGGTTGAGCAGTTCTTC

V: TRBV4-2
J: TRBJ1-2
size: NA
D: NA
CDR3: CASSQDHAGSYGYTF
DNA: TGTGCCAGCAGCCAAGATCACGCAGGTTCCTATGGCTACACCTTC

V: TRBV5-1
J: TRBJ1-5
size: many
D: NA
CDR3: CASSWDGNQPQHF
DNA: TGCGCCAGCAGTTGGGACGGCAATCAGCCCCAGCATTTT

V: TRBV2
J: TRBJ1-3
size: NA
D: NA
CDR3: CASSEALGNTIYF
DNA: TGTGCCAGCAGTGAAGCGTTGGGAAACACCATATATTTT

V: TRBV19
J: TRBJ1-2
size: NA
D: NA
CDR3: CASSIPPIWGTNYGYTF
DNA: TGTGCCAGTAGTATCCCGCCTATTTGGGGGACCAACTATGGCTACACCTTC

V: TRBV7-2
J: TRBJ1-2
size: once
D: NA
CDR3: CASSLRGWDGYTF
DNA: TGTGCCAGCAGCTTGAGGGGTTGGGATGGCTACACCTTC

V: TRBV7-2
J: TRBJ2-7
size: NA
D: NA
CDR3: CASTGWGGSYEQYF
DNA: TGTGCCAGCACTGGTTGGGGCGGATCCTACGAGCAGTACTTC

V: TRBV7-9
J: TRBJ1-4
size: NA
D: NA
CDR3: CASTESTNEKLFF
DNA: TGTGCCAGCACGGAATCAACTAATGAAAAACTGTTTTTT

V: TRBV9
J: TRBJ2-1
size: NA
D: TRBD1
CDR3: CASSERGGTGLDEQFF
DNA: TGTGCCAGCAGCGAGAGGGGCGGGACAGGGCTGGATGAGCAGTTCTTC

V: TRBV2
J: TRBJ1-1
size: NA
D: NA
CDR3: CARSGGDGMNTEAFF
DNA: TGTGCCAGGTCCGGGGGGGACGGGATGAACACTGAAGCTTTCTTT

V: TRBV7-9
J: TRBJ2-5
size: NA
D: NA
CDR3: CASSLVFGGQETQYF
DNA: TGTGCCAGCAGCTTAGTGTTTGGGGGCCAAGAGACCCAGTACTTC

V: TRBV19
J: TRBJ2-2
size: NA
D: NA
CDR3: CASSSSRQSTNTGELFF
DNA: TGTGCCAGTAGTAGTTCCAGACAGAGCACGAACACCGGGGAGCTGTTTTTT

V: TRBV6-1
J: TRBJ1-1
size: NA
D: NA
CDR3: CASSEMEGRTEAFF
DNA: TGTGCCAGCAGTGAAATGGAAGGGAGGACTGAAGCTTTCTTT

V: TRBV7-9
J: TRBJ2-5
size: NA
D: TRBD1
CDR3: CASSTGQRTQYF
DNA: TGTGCCAGCAGCACGGGACAGCGGACCCAGTACTTC

V: TRBV28
J: TRBJ1-1
size: NA
D: NA
CDR3: CASCITGSNTEAFF
DNA: TGTGCCAGCTGCATAACAGGGTCGAACACTGAAGCTTTCTTT

V: TRBV5-6
J: TRBJ2-1
size: NA
D: TRBD1
CDR3: CASRGTGDFF
DNA: TGTGCCAGCAGGGGGACAGGGGATTTCTTC

V: TRBV10-3
J: TRBJ1-2
size: NA
D: NA
CDR3: CAISETQQANYGYTF
DNA: TGTGCCATCAGTGAGACCCAGCAGGCAAACTATGGCTACACCTTC

V: TRBV12-3/TRBV12-4
J: TRBJ1-5
size: NA
D: NA
CDR3: CASSPRGDQPQHF
DNA: TGTGCCAGCAGCCCTAGGGGTGATCAGCCCCAGCATTTT

V: TRBV9
J: TRBJ1-1
size: NA
D: NA
CDR3: CASSVIPLAGSRAEAFF
DNA: TGTGCCAGCAGCGTAATCCCCCTCGCGGGGAGCCGGGCTGAAGCTTTCTTT

V: TRBV4-1
J: TRBJ1-6
size: NA
D: NA
CDR3: CASSQESGNSPLHF
DNA: TGCGCCAGCAGCCAGGAGAGCGGTAATTCACCCCTCCACTTT

V: TRBV3-1/TRBV3-2
J: TRBJ1-1
size: NA
D: NA
CDR3: CASSQTGKNTEAFF
DNA: TGTGCCAGCAGCCAAACAGGGAAAAACACTGAAGCTTTCTTT

V: TRBV5-4
J: TRBJ1-4
size: NA
D: TRBD1
CDR3: CASSQGAGNEKLFF
DNA: TGTGCCAGCAGTCAGGGGGCAGGCAATGAAAAACTGTTTTTT

V: TRBV29-1
J: TRBJ1-2
size: once
D: NA
CDR3: CSVREGNGWYGYTF
DNA: TGCAGCGTCAGGGAAGGGAACGGTTGGTATGGCTACACCTTC

V: TRBV10-2
J: TRBJ1-4
size: NA
D: NA
CDR3: CASRPSGSDDEKLFF
DNA: TGCGCCAGCAGACCATCGGGATCCGATGATGAAAAACTGTTTTTT

V: TRBV7-8
J: TRBJ1-3
size: NA
D: NA
CDR3: CASSQIRAGRNTIYF
DNA: TGTGCCAGCAGCCAAATTCGGGCTGGCCGAAACACCATATATTTT